Detailed here is one TCR beta chain. The library came from three nested PCR rounds adapted from ARM-PCR protocols. TCRdb analysed the multiplex PCR reads with MiXCR anew, one entry per CDR3 protein. This table holds approximately 100,000 distinct CDR3 sequences, around 80% found once. These data are taken from a study of tumor and adjacent non-tumor tissue in lung cancer. The template was RNA from unsorted bulk tissue. Trimming removed 0 bases from V and 6 bases from J, with 18 bases in between. The CDR3 has 17 amino acids. Germline V CDR1 and CDR2: LGHNA, YSLEER. The sample was lung tumor tissue. The rearrangement uses TRBV4-3 and TRBJ2-1; D may match TRBD1 or TRBD2 (5 bases each). This sequence originates from an older woman with non-small cell lung cancer. CDR3 sequence: CASSQDFGTSSVNEQFF. DNA of the CDR3: TGCGCCAGCAGCCAAGATTTCGGGACCAGCTCGGTCAATGAGCAGTTCTTC.